This TCR beta chain derives from a study of blood T cell repertoires in COVID-19. About the research overall: Acute and convalescent COVID-19 samples came from the United States, Italy and Spain. T cells, B-cell-depleted T cells, or PBMCs provided the cDNA or gDNA that served as material.

This CDR3 has 15 residues. The V segment lost 5 bases and the J segment 5 bases; nucleotides outside the gene matches: 7. Germline V CDR1 and CDR2: SGHTA, FQGNSA. Source study methods: The authors estimated nucleated cell counts from reference gene primer amplification. Some clones are missing from TCRdb's copy, which holds only in-frame ones; the method was immunoSEQ multiplex PCR. The D gene and trimming were derived from the DNA, and the V and J assignments and clone size from that table. The sample includes under 300,000 clones, roughly 80% of them seen just once. Sequencing was carried out using peripheral blood. The rearrangement uses TRBV7-2 and TRBJ2-1; TRBD1 matches 9 bases. The clonotype comes from a young woman with acute or convalescent COVID-19. The DNA for the CDR3 is TGTGCCAGCAGCCGGGACAGGGCCCTCAACAATGAGCAGTTCTTC. Protein sequence: CASSRDRALNNEQFF.